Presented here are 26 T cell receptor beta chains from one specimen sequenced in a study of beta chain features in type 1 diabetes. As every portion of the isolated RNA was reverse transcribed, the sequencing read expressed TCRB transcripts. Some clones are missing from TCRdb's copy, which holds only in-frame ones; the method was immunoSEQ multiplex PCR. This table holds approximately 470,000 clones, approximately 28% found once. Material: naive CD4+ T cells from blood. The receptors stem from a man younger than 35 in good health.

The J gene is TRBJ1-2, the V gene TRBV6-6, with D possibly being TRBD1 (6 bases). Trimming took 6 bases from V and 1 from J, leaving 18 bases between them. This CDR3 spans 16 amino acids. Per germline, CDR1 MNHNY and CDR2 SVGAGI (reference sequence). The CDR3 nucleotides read TGTGCCAGCAGCCACAGGGCCAGCACCAATAACTATGGCTACACCTTC. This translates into CASSHRASTNNYGYTF.

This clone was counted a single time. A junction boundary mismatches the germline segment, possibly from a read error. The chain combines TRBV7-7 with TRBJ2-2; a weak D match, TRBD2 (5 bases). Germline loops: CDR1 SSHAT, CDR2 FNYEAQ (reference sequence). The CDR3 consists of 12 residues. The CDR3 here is CASSLGSGELFF. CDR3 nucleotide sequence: TGTGCTAGCAGCTTGGGGAGTGGGGAGCTGTTTTTT. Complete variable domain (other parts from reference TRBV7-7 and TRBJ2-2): GAGVSQSPRYKVTKRGQDVTLRCDPISSHATLYWYQQALGQGPEFLTYFNYEAQPDKSGLPSDRFSAERPEGSISTLTIQRTEQRDSAMYRCASSLGSGELFFGEGSRLTVL.

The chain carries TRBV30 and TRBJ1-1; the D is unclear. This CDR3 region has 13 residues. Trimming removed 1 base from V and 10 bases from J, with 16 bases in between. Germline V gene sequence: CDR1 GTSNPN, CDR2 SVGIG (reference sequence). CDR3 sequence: CAWSAYRAQRAFF. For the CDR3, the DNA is TGTGCCTGGAGTGCCTACCGGGCCCAGAGAGCTTTCTTT.

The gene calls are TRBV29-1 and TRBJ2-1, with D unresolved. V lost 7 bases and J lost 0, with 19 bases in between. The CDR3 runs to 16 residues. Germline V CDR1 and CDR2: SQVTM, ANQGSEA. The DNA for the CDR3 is TGCAGCGCTTTGGTAGTGGGCCATAGCTCCTACAATGAGCAGTTCTTC. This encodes CSALVVGHSSYNEQFF.

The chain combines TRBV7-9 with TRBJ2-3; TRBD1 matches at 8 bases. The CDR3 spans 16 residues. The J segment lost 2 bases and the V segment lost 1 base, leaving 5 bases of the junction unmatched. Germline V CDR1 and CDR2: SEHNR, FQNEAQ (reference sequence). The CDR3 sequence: CASSLVRTGNTDTQYF. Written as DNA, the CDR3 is TGTGCCAGCAGCTTAGTCCGGACAGGGAACACAGATACGCAGTATTTT.

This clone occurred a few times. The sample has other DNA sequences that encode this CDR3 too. In DNA form, the CDR3 reads TGTGCCTGGAGTGTAGGCGGGACCGGGGAGCTGTTTTTT. Translation: CAWSVGGTGELFF. V and J are TRBV30 and TRBJ2-2; possibly TRBD2 for D (5 bases). Trimming stripped 0 bases from V and 5 bases from J, with 7 bases between. This CDR3 comprises 13 residues. Looked up from germline, CDR1 is GTSNPN and CDR2 is SVGIG (reference sequence).

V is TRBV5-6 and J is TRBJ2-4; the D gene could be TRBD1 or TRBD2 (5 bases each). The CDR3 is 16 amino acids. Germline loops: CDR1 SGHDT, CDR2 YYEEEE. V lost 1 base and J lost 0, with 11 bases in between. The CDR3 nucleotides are TGTGCCAGCAGCTTGCGAGGGGCCCTAGCCAAAAACATTCAGTACTTC. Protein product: CASSLRGALAKNIQYF.

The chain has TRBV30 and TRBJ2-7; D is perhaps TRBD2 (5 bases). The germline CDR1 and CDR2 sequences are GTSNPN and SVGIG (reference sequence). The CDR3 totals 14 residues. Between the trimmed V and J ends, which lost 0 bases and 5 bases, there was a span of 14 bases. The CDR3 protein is CAWSVRRASNEQYF. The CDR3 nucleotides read TGTGCCTGGAGTGTTAGGCGGGCTAGTAACGAGCAGTACTTC. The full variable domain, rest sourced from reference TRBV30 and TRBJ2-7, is SQTIHQWPATLVQPVGSPLSLECTVEGTSNPNLYWYRQAAGRGLQLLFYSVGIGQISSEVPQNLSASRPQDRQFILSSKKLLLSDSGFYLCAWSVRRASNEQYFGPGTRLTVT.

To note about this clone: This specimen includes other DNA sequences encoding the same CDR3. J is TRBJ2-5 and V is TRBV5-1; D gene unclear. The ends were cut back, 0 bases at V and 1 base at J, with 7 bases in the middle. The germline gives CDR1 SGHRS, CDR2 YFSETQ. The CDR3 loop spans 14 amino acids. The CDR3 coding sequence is TGCGCCAGCAGCTTGGCTGGCTTCCAAGAGACCCAGTACTTC. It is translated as CASSLAGFQETQYF.

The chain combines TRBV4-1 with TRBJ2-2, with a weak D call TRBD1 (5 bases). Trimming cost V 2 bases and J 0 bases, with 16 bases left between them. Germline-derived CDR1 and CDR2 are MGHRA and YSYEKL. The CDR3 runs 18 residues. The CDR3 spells CASSQLAPGSANTGELFF. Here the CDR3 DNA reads TGCGCCAGCAGCCAACTCGCCCCAGGGTCCGCGAACACCGGGGAGCTGTTTTTT.

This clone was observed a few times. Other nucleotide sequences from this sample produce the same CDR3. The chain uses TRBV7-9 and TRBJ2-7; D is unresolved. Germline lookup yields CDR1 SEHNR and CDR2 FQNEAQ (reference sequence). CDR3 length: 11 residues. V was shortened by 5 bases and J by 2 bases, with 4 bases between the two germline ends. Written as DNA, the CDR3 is TGTGCCAGCAGCCTAACCTACGAGCAGTACTTC. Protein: CASSLTYEQYF.

CDR3 region: CASSFYSGSTDTQYF. As DNA, the CDR3 is TGTGCCAGCAGTTTTTATAGCGGGAGCACAGATACGCAGTATTTT. This rearrangement joins TRBV28 to TRBJ2-3, with TRBD2 identical over 7 bases. J gave up 0 bases and V 3 bases, and 3 bases lay outside the gene matches. The CDR3 length is 15 residues. Germline V lookup: CDR1 MDHEN, CDR2 SYDVKM.

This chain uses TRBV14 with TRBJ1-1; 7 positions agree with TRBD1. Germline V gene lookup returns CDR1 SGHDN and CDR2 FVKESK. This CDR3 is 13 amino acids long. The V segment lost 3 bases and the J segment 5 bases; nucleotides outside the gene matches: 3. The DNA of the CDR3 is TGTGCCAGCAGCCATACGACAGGGACTGAAGCTTTCTTT. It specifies CASSHTTGTEAFF. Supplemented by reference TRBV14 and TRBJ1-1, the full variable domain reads EAGVTQFPSHSVIEKGQTVTLRCDPISGHDNLYWYRRVMGKEIKFLLHFVKESKQDESGMPNNRFLAERTGGTYSTLKVQPAELEDSGVYFCASSHTTGTEAFFGQGTRLTVV.

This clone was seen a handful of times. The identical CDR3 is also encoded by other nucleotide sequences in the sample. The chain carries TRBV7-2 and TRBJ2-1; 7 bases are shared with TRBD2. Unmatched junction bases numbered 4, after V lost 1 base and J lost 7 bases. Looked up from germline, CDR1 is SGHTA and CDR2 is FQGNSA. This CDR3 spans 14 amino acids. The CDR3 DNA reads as TGTGCCAGCAGCTTAGGGCTAGCGGTTAATGAGCAGTTCTTC. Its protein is CASSLGLAVNEQFF.

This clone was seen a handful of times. CDR3 in DNA: TGTGCCGTCCGGGCCGGGGAGCTGTTTTTT. Translated: CAVRAGELFF. The gene calls are TRBV19 and TRBJ2-2; D ambiguous. Germline assignment: CDR1 LNHDA and CDR2 SQIVND (reference sequence). V lost 11 bases, J lost 6 bases, and 7 bases lay in between. The CDR3 runs 10 residues.

The CDR3 nucleotides are TGTGCCAGCAGCTTTAAAGCGGGAGGAGAGACCCAGTACTTC. Encoded protein: CASSFKAGGETQYF. The rearrangement uses TRBV5-4 and TRBJ2-5; 9 bases line up with TRBD2. In germline, CDR1 is SGHNT, CDR2 YYREEE (reference sequence). The CDR3 spans 14 residues. The V segment lost 2 bases and the J segment 4 bases; nucleotides outside the gene matches: 3.

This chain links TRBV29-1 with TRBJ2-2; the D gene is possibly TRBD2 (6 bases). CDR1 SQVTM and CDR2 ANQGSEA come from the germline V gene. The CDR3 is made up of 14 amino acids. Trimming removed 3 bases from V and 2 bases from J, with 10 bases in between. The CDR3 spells CSVERGGNTGELFF. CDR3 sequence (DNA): TGCAGCGTTGAGCGGGGAGGAAACACCGGGGAGCTGTTTTTT.

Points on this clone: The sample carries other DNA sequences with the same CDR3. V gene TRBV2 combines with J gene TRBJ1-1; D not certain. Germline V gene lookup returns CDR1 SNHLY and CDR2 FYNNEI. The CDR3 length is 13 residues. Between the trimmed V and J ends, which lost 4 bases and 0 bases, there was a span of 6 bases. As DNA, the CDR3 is TGTGCCAGCAGTGGGCAGATGAACACTGAAGCTTTCTTT. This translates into CASSGQMNTEAFF.

The CDR3 coding sequence is TGCAGCGTTGACGGTTTCGGGGACGAGCAGTACTTC. Its translation: CSVDGFGDEQYF. J is TRBJ2-7 and V is TRBV29-1, with D tentatively TRBD2 (5 bases). Trimming pared 3 bases from V and 5 bases from J, leaving 11 bases between. Germline CDR1 SQVTM, CDR2 ANQGSEA. The CDR3 has 12 residues.

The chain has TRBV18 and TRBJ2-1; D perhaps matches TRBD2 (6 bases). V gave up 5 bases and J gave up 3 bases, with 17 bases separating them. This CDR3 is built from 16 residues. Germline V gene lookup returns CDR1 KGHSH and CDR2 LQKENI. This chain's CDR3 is CASSEGGGKIYNEQFF. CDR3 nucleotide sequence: TGTGCCAGCTCAGAGGGAGGCGGGAAGATCTACAATGAGCAGTTCTTC.

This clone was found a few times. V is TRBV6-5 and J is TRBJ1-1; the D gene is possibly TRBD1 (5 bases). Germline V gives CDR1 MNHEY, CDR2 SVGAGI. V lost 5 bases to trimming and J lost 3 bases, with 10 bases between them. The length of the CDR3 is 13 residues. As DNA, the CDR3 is TGTGCCAGCAGTAACAGGATCGACACTGAAGCTTTCTTT. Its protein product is CASSNRIDTEAFF.

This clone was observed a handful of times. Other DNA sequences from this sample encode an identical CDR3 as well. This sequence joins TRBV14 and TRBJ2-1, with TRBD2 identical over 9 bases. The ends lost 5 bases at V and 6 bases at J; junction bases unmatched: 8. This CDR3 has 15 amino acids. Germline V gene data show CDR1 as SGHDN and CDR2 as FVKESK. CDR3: CASSEIWTSVNEQFF. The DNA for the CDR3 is TGTGCCAGCAGCGAAATCTGGACTAGCGTCAATGAGCAGTTCTTC.

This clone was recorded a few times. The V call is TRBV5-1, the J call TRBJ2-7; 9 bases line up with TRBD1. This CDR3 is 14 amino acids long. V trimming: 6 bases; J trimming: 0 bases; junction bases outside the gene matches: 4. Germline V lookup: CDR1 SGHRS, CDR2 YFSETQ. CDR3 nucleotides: TGCGCCAGCAACCGGGACAGGGACTCCTACGAGCAGTACTTC. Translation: CASNRDRDSYEQYF.

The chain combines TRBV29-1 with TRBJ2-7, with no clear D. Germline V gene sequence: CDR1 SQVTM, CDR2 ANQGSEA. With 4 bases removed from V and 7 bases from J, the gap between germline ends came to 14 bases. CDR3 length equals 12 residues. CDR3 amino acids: CSVGVREDEQYF. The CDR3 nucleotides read TGCAGCGTTGGGGTAAGAGAAGATGAGCAGTACTTC.

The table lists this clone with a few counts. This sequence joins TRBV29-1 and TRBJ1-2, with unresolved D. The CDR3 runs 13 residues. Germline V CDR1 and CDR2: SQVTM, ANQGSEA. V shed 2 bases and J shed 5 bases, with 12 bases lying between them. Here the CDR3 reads CSVEIWAAYGYTF. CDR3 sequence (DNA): TGCAGCGTTGAAATATGGGCTGCTTATGGCTACACCTTC.

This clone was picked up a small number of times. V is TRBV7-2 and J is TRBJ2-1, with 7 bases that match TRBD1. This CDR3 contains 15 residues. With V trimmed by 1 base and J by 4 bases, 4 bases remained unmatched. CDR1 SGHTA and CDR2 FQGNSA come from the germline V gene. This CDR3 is CASSLVGTAYNEQFF. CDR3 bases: TGTGCCAGCAGCTTAGTCGGGACAGCTTACAATGAGCAGTTCTTC.